This T cell receptor (beta chain) is from a study of beta chain features in type 1 diabetes. J lost 6 bases, V lost 3 bases, and 7 bases had no gene match. The CDR3 consists of 15 residues. The germline V gene encodes CDR1 SGHDT and CDR2 YYEEEE. Every isolated RNA sample was fully reverse transcribed, so sequencing captured expressed TCRB transcripts. Roughly 3.6 million reads on average were seen across naive, central memory and regulatory T cell samples. Profiling relied on immunoSEQ multiplex PCR, and the TCRdb table lists in-frame clones only, not all of them. The table has around 41,000 clones, 60% to 75% seen once. Details on this clone: As yet, its antigen is unknown.

Purity of each sorted population was above 98%. General study points: For type 1 diabetes patients, VDJ junctions showed fewer insertions and more deletions. Moderately but significantly shorter TCRB CDR3s were found in Type 1 diabetes patients in all four CD4+ subsets. A cDNA-based sequencing approach could over-represent cells with high TCR expression.

The sequencing sample was made of Tregs from blood. The V call is TRBV5-6, the J call TRBJ2-3; 10 nucleotides line up with TRBD1. The receptor was isolated from a man between 25 and 39 years old with type 1 diabetes. Some clones in this sample may be carry-over from other donors' samples. The CDR3 is CASSSRQGASDTQYF. The CDR3 nucleotides are TGTGCCAGCAGCTCCCGACAGGGGGCATCCGATACGCAGTATTTT. The full variable domain, with the rest looked up from reference TRBV5-6 and TRBJ2-3, is DAGVTQSPTHLIKTRGQQVTLRCSPKSGHDTVSWYQQALGQGPQFIFQYYEEEERQRGNFPDRFSGHQFPNYSSELNVNALLLGDSALYLCASSSRQGASDTQYFGPGTRLTVL.